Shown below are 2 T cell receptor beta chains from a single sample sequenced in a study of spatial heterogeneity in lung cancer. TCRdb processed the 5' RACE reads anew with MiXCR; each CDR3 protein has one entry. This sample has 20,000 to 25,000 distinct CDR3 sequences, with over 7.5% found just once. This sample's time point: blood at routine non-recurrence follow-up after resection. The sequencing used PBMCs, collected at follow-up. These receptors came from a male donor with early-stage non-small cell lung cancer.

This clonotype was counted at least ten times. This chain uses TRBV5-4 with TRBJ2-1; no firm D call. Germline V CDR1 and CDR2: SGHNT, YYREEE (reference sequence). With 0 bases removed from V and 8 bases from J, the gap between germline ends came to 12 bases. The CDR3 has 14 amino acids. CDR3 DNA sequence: TGTGCCAGCAGCTTGGTACAGTCTGTGGATGAGCAGTTCTTC. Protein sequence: CASSLVQSVDEQFF.

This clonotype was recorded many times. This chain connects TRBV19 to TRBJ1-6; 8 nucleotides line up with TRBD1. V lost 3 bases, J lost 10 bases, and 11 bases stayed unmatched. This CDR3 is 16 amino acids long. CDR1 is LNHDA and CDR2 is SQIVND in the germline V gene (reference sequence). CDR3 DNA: TGTGCCAGTAGTATCCGGCGCGGACAGGGAGAATCACCCCTCCACTTT. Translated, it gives CASSIRRGQGESPLHF.